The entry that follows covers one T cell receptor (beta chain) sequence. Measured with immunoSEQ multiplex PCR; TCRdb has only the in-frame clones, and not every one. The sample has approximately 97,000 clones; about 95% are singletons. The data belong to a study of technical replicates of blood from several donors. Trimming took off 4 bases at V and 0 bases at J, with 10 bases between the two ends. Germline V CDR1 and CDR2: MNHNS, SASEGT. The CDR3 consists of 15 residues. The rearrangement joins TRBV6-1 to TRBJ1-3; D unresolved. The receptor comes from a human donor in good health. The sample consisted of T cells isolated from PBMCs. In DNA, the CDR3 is TGTGCCAGCAGTGTAAATCCCAGCTCTGGAAACACCATATATTTT. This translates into CASSVNPSSGNTIYF.